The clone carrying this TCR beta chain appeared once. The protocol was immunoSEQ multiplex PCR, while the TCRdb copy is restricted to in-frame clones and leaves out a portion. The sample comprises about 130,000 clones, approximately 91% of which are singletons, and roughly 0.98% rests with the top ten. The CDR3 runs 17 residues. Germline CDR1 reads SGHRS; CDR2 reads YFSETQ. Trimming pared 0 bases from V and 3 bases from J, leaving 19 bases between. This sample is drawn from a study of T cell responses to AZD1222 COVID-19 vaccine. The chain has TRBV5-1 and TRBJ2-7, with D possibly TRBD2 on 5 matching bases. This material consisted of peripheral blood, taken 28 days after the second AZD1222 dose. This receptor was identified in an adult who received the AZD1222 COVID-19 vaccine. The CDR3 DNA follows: TGCGCCAGCAGCTTGGCCTGGGGAGCGAACTTAGACTACGAGCAGTACTTC. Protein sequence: CASSLAWGANLDYEQYF.